A single sample gave rise to the 23 T cell receptor beta chains below, sequenced in a study of blood T cell repertoires in COVID-19. The protocol was immunoSEQ multiplex PCR, while the TCRdb copy is restricted to in-frame clones and leaves out a portion. The table lists 250,000 to 350,000 clones, about nine tenths of them singletons, with approximately 12% in the top ten. Sequencing was performed on peripheral blood. The source of these receptors is a woman aged 60-75 years with acute or convalescent COVID-19.

The gene calls are TRBV28 and TRBJ2-1; D not resolved. The CDR3 runs 12 residues. V was shortened by 3 bases and J by 10 bases, with 10 bases between the two germline ends. In germline, CDR1 is MDHEN, CDR2 SYDVKM. Here the CDR3 reads CASSFNPREQFF. CDR3 DNA sequence: TGTGCCAGCAGTTTTAATCCGCGCGAGCAGTTCTTC.

This sequence joins TRBV10-3 and TRBJ1-5; 12 bases match TRBD1. V shed 7 bases, J shed 9 bases, and the junction held 4 bases outside the gene matches. The CDR3 spans 13 residues. Germline CDR1 and CDR2: ENHRY and SYGVKD. This CDR3 reads CAIMGTGGWPQHF. CDR3 nucleotides: TGTGCCATCATGGGGACAGGGGGCTGGCCCCAGCATTTT.

The genes are TRBV5-1 and TRBJ1-4; 9 positions agree with TRBD1. Germline lookup yields CDR1 SGHRS and CDR2 YFSETQ. This CDR3 has 16 amino acids. V shed 3 bases and J 2 bases; nucleotides not matched to a gene: 5. CDR3 amino acids: CASSSTGGSTNEKLFF. As DNA, the CDR3 is TGCGCCAGCAGCTCGACAGGGGGGTCTACTAATGAAAAACTGTTTTTT.

The chain recombines TRBV24-1 with TRBJ2-7; 10 bases line up with TRBD1. Germline CDR1 and CDR2: KGHDR and SFDVKD. The V and J ends lost 6 bases and 6 bases, in that order; junction bases with no gene match: 7. This CDR3 has 14 residues. For the CDR3, the DNA is TGTGCCACCAGTCGGACAGGGGGAGGTGGCGAGCAGTACTTC. Translating it yields CATSRTGGGGEQYF.

This clone was recorded only once. This sample also contains other DNA sequences that code for the same CDR3. The genes are TRBV24-1 and TRBJ1-2; no clear D gene. The V gene's germline CDR1 is KGHDR and CDR2 SFDVKD. The germline V and J ends were trimmed by 1 base and 8 bases, with 10 bases remaining between them. This CDR3 comprises 13 residues. The CDR3 DNA follows: TGTGCCACCAGTGATTTTTCTGGGAGCGGCTACACCTTC. Translating gives CATSDFSGSGYTF.

V gene TRBV7-9 combines with J gene TRBJ1-5; 8 bases line up with TRBD1. The CDR3 is made up of 14 amino acids. Trimming took 2 bases from V and 8 from J; bases not matched to a gene: 5. Germline CDR1 SEHNR, CDR2 FQNEAQ (reference sequence). CDR3 residues: CASSLLTGEEPQHF. The CDR3 DNA reads as TGTGCCAGCAGCTTACTGACAGGGGAAGAGCCCCAGCATTTT.

The rearrangement uses TRBV5-4 and TRBJ2-2; weak D call: TRBD1 (6 bases). Trimming took off 5 bases at V and 1 base at J, with 9 bases between the two ends. Germline V gene sequence: CDR1 SGHNT, CDR2 YYREEE (reference sequence). This CDR3 region has 14 residues. The CDR3 nucleotides are TGTGCCAGCAGTTCGGACAGGAACACCGGGGAGCTGTTTTTT. This gives the protein CASSSDRNTGELFF.

The J gene is TRBJ2-7, the V gene TRBV7-2, with 7 bases that match TRBD1. This CDR3 comprises 15 residues. V lost 4 bases and J lost 2; bases outside the gene matches: 8. Germline loops: CDR1 SGHTA, CDR2 FQGNSA. The CDR3 sequence is CASSSTGTVTYEQYF. CDR3 DNA: TGTGCCAGCAGCTCTACCGGGACAGTTACCTACGAGCAGTACTTC. Drawing the rest from reference TRBV7-2 and TRBJ2-7, the complete variable domain is GAGVSQSPSNKVTEKGKDVELRCDPISGHTALYWYRQSLGQGLEFLIYFQGNSAPDKSGLPSDRFSAERTGGSVSTLTIQRTQQEDSAVYLCASSSTGTVTYEQYFGPGTRLTVT.

This chain uses TRBV5-4 with TRBJ2-5; 7 bases map to TRBD1. CDR1 and CDR2 from the germline V gene are SGHNT and YYREEE (reference sequence). The V gene end was trimmed by 5 bases and the J gene end by 3 bases; junction bases not matched to a gene: 10. The CDR3 sequence is 15 residues long. CDR3 sequence: CASSLTGTVEETQYF. In DNA form, the CDR3 reads TGTGCCAGCAGTCTGACCGGGACAGTAGAAGAGACCCAGTACTTC.

The rearrangement uses TRBV27 and TRBJ1-2; possible D gene TRBD1, 6 bases. Per germline, CDR1 MNHEY and CDR2 SMNVEV (reference sequence). This CDR3 has 15 amino acids. V lost 0 bases to trimming and J lost 4 bases, with 12 bases between them. For the CDR3, the DNA is TGTGCCAGCAGTTTATCTACAGGGCCTAGCTATGGCTACACCTTC. Translation: CASSLSTGPSYGYTF.

This clone was seen a single time. The chain couples TRBV7-2 to TRBJ1-4, with D possibly TRBD1 on 5 matching bases. Deletions cut 1 base from V and 8 bases from J, with 14 bases between. The V gene's germline CDR1 is SGHTA and CDR2 FQGNSA. This CDR3 is 15 amino acids long. The CDR3 DNA sequence: TGTGCCAGCAGCTTAGACGGGGGGTATGGGGAAAAACTGTTTTTT. This translates into CASSLDGGYGEKLFF.

This chain uses TRBV7-3 with TRBJ1-1, with a tentative D call TRBD1 (5 bases). The V end lost 5 bases, the J end lost 2 bases, and 15 bases lay between the germline ends. Germline V gene lookup returns CDR1 SGHTA and CDR2 FQGTGA. The CDR3 is 15 residues long. This CDR3 is CASSQTGQPNTEAFF. The CDR3 nucleotides read TGTGCCAGCAGCCAAACAGGCCAACCTAACACTGAAGCTTTCTTT.

The chain couples TRBV5-1 to TRBJ2-1; 11 nucleotides line up with TRBD2. This CDR3 is 14 amino acids long. Germline CDR1 and CDR2: SGHRS and YFSETQ. V was pared by 6 bases and J by 8 bases, with 7 bases of the junction left unmatched. This chain's CDR3 is CASNFGSGGDEQFF. CDR3 DNA: TGCGCCAGCAACTTTGGTAGCGGGGGGGATGAGCAGTTCTTC. Variable domain in full (rest from reference TRBV5-1 and TRBJ2-1): KAGVTQTPRYLIKTRGQQVTLSCSPISGHRSVSWYQQTPGQGLQFLFEYFSETQRNKGNFPGRFSGRQFSNSRSEMNVSTLELGDSALYLCASNFGSGGDEQFFGPGTRLTVL.

The CDR3 spells CASSSLWDREEAFF. For the CDR3, the DNA is TGCGCCAGCAGCTCCTTATGGGACAGGGAAGAAGCTTTCTTT. The V gene is TRBV5-1, the J gene TRBJ1-1; 9 nucleotides agree with TRBD1. Trimming at V came to 3 bases and at J to 8 bases, leaving 8 bases not matched to a gene. This CDR3 spans 14 amino acids. Germline CDR1 SGHRS, CDR2 YFSETQ.

The CDR3: CASSEITGYGYTF. DNA of the CDR3: TGTGCCAGCAGTGAAATCACAGGCTATGGCTACACCTTC. The chain carries TRBV6-1 and TRBJ1-2; D is perhaps TRBD1 (5 bases). The germline V gene has CDR1 MNHNS and CDR2 SASEGT. The length of the CDR3 is 13 residues. Trimming pared 2 bases from V and 4 bases from J, leaving 8 bases between.

The rearrangement links TRBV6-6 to TRBJ1-5; 11 bases align to TRBD1. CDR3 length: 16 amino acids. Looked up from germline, CDR1 is MNHNY and CDR2 is SVGAGI (reference sequence). V gave up 6 bases and J gave up 7 bases; unmatched junction bases: 11. CDR3 region: CASSIQGQGANQPQHF. CDR3 nucleotide sequence: TGTGCCAGCAGCATCCAAGGACAGGGGGCAAACCAGCCCCAGCATTTT.

The chain links TRBV6-5 to TRBJ1-4; possible D gene TRBD1, 6 bases. Trimming removed 6 bases from V and 0 bases from J, with 8 bases in between. The germline CDR1 and CDR2 sequences are MNHEY and SVGAGI. CDR3 length: 14 amino acids. DNA for the CDR3: TGTGCCAGCAGGGACAGAGCAACTAATGAAAAACTGTTTTTT. This translates into CASRDRATNEKLFF.

The chain employs TRBV5-1 and TRBJ1-2, with D perhaps TRBD1 (6 bases). Germline CDR1 reads SGHRS; CDR2 reads YFSETQ. V lost 3 bases and J 4 bases, leaving 19 bases between the germline ends. This CDR3 comprises 16 residues. In DNA, the CDR3 is TGCGCCAGCAGCTGGGCCTCTACTGGACAGTCCTATGGCTACACCTTC. Its translation: CASSWASTGQSYGYTF.

The rearrangement uses TRBV7-2 and TRBJ1-4, with D possibly being TRBD1 (5 bases). The CDR3 runs to 17 residues. In germline, CDR1 is SGHTA, CDR2 FQGNSA. The V gene lost 3 bases and the J gene lost 3 bases, with 17 bases spanning the gap. The CDR3 protein is CASSLRGRRGANEKLFF. Written as DNA, the CDR3 is TGTGCCAGCAGCTTGAGGGGCAGGCGGGGAGCTAATGAAAAACTGTTTTTT.

The chain uses TRBV27 and TRBJ2-7, with 7 nucleotides matching TRBD1. CDR3 length: 15 residues. Unmatched junction bases numbered 8, after V lost 3 bases and J lost 3 bases. In germline, CDR1 is MNHEY, CDR2 SMNVEV (reference sequence). CDR3 sequence: CASSFTGTDNYEQYF. The CDR3 nucleotides read TGTGCCAGCAGTTTCACCGGGACAGACAACTACGAGCAGTACTTC.

This clone came up once. The same CDR3 is also encoded by other DNA sequences in this sample. This chain uses TRBV4-3 with TRBJ1-1; D not certain. This CDR3 is 14 amino acids long. Germline CDR1 LGHNA, CDR2 YSLEER. The V gene lost 0 bases and the J gene lost 0 bases, with 5 bases spanning the gap. CDR3 in DNA: TGCGCCAGCAGCCAAGATCGGGTGAACACTGAAGCTTTCTTT. It encodes CASSQDRVNTEAFF.

Only one count was recorded for this clone. V and J are TRBV25-1 and TRBJ2-7, with 11 bases matching TRBD2. Germline lookup yields CDR1 MGHDK and CDR2 SYGVNS. The CDR3 extends over 13 amino acids. With V trimmed by 5 bases and J by 7 bases, 4 bases remained unmatched. The CDR3 DNA follows: TGTGCCAGCAGTACTAGCGGGAGTGGTGAGCAGTACTTC. This sequence encodes CASSTSGSGEQYF.

Only a few counts were recorded for this clone. The chain couples TRBV3-1 (or the pseudogene TRBV3-2) to TRBJ2-1, with a weak D call TRBD2 (6 bases). V was shortened by 4 bases and J by 8 bases, with 15 bases between the two germline ends. Germline values: CDR1 LGHDT, CDR2 YNNKEL (reference sequence). The CDR3 runs 14 residues. The CDR3 reads CASSRKGGVDEQFF. The CDR3 nucleotides read TGTGCCAGCAGCCGAAAAGGCGGGGTTGATGAGCAGTTCTTC.